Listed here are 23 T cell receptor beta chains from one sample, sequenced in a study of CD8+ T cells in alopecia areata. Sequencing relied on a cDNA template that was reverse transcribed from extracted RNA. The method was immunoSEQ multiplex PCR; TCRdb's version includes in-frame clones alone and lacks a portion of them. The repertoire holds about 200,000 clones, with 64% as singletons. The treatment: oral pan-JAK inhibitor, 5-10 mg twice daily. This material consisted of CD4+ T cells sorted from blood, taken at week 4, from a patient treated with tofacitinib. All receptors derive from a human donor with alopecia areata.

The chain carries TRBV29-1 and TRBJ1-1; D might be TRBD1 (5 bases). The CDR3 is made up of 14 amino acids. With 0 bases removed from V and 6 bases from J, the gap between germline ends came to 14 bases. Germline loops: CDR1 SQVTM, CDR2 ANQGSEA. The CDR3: CSVEDRGRWAEAFF. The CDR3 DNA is TGCAGCGTTGAAGATCGGGGGAGGTGGGCTGAAGCTTTCTTT.

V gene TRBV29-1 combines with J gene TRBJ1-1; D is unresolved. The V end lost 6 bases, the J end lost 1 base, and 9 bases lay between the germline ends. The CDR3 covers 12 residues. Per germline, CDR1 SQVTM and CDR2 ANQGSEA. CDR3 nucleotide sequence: TGCAGCGTGGACGGACGGAACACTGAAGCTTTCTTT. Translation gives CSVDGRNTEAFF.

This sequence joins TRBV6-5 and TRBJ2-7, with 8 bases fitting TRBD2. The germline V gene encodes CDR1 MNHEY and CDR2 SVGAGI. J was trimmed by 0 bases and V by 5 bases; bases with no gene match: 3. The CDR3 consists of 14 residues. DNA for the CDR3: TGTGCCAGCAGTACCCTAGCGGGCTCCTACGAGCAGTACTTC. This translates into CASSTLAGSYEQYF.

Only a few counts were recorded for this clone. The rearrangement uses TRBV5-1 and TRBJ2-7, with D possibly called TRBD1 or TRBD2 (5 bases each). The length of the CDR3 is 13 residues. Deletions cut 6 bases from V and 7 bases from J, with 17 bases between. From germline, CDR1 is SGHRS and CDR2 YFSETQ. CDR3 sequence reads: CASKGTYPWEQYF. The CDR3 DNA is TGCGCCAGCAAAGGGACGTACCCTTGGGAGCAGTACTTC.

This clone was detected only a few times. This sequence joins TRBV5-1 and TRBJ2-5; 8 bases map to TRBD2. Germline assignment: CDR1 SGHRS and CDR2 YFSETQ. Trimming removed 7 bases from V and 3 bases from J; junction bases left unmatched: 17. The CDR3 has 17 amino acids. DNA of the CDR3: TGCGCCAGCCGCCCTGGGATAGCGGGGAATGGAGAAGAGACCCAGTACTTC. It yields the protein CASRPGIAGNGEETQYF.

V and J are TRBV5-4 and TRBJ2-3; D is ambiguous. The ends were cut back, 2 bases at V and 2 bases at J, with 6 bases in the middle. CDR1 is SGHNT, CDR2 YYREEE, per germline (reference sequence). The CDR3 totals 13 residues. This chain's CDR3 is CASSFFSTDTQYF. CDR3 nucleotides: TGTGCCAGCAGCTTTTTCTCCACAGATACGCAGTATTTT.

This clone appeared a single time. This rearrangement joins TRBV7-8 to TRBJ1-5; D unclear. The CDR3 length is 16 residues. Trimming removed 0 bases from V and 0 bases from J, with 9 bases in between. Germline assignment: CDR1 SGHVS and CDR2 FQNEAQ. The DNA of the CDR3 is TGTGCCAGCAGCTTAGCTCGGCAGATTAGCAATCAGCCCCAGCATTTT. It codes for CASSLARQISNQPQHF.

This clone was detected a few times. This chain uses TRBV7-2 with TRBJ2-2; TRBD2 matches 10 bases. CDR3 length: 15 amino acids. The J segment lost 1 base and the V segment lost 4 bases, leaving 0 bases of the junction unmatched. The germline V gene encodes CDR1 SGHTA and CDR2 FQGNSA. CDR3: CASSSSGGNTGELFF. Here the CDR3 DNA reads TGTGCCAGCAGCTCTAGCGGGGGGAACACCGGGGAGCTGTTTTTT.

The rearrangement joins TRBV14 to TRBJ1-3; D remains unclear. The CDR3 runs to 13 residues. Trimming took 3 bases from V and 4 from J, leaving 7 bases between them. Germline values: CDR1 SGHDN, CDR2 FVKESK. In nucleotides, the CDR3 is TGTGCCAGCAGCCAGTTTCAGGGAAACACCATATATTTT. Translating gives CASSQFQGNTIYF.

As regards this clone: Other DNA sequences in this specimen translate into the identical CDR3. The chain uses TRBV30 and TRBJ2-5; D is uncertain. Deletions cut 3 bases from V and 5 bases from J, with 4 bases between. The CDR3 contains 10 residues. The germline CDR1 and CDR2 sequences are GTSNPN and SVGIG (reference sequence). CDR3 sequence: CAWSRETQYF. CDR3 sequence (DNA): TGTGCCTGGAGCCGGGAGACCCAGTACTTC.

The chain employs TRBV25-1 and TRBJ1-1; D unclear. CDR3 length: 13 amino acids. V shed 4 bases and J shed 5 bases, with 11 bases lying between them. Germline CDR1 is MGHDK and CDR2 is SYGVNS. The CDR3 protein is CASSAYSTTEAFF. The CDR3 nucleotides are TGTGCCAGCAGTGCCTACAGTACAACTGAAGCTTTCTTT.

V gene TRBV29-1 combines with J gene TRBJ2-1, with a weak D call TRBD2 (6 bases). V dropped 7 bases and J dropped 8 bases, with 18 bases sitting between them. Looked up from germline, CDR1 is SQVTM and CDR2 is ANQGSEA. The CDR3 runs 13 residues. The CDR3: CSASSGRGYEQFF. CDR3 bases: TGCAGCGCCTCGTCCGGGCGGGGTTATGAGCAGTTCTTC.

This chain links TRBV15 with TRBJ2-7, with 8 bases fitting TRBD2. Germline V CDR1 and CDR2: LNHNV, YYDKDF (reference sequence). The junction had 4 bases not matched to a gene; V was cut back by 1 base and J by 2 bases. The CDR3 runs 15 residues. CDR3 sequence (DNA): TGTGCCACCAGCAGAGCAAGGCGGGGGGCCTACGAGCAGTACTTC. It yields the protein CATSRARRGAYEQYF.

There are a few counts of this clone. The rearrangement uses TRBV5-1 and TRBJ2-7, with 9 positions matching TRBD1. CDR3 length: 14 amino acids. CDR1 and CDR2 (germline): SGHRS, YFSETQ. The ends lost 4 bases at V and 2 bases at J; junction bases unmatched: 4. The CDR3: CASSPGTGPYEQYF. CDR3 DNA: TGCGCCAGCAGCCCCGGGACAGGGCCCTACGAGCAGTACTTC.

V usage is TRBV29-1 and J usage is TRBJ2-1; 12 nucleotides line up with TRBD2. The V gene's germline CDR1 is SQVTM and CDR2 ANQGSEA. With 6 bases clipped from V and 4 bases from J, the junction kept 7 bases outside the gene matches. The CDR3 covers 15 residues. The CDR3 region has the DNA TGCAGCGTGGGCGCGGGGACTAGCGGGTACAATGAGCAGTTCTTC. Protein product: CSVGAGTSGYNEQFF.

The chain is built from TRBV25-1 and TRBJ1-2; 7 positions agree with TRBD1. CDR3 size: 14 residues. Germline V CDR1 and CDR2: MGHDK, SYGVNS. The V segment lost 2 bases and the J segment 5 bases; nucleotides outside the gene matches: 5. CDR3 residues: CASSEVTGSYGYTF. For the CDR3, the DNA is TGTGCCAGCAGTGAAGTGACAGGGTCTTATGGCTACACCTTC.

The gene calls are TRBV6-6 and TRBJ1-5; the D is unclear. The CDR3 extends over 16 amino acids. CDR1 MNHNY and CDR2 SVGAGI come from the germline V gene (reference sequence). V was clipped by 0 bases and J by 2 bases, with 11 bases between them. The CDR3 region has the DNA TGTGCCAGCAGTTACTCGGGCGCGAGGGGCAATCAGCCCCAGCATTTT. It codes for CASSYSGARGNQPQHF.

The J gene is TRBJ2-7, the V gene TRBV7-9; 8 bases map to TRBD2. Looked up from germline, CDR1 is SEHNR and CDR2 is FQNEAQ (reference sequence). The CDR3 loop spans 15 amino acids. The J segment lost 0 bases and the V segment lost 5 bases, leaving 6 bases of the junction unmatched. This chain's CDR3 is CASSRAGTSSYEQYF. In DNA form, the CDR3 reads TGTGCCAGCAGCCGGGCCGGGACTAGCTCCTACGAGCAGTACTTC.

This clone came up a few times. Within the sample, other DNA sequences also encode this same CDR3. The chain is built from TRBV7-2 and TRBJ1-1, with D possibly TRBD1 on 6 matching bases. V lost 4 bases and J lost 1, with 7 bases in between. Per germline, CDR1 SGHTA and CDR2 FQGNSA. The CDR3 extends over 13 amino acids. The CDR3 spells CASSSDRNTEAFF. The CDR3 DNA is TGTGCCAGCAGCTCGGACAGGAACACTGAAGCTTTCTTT.

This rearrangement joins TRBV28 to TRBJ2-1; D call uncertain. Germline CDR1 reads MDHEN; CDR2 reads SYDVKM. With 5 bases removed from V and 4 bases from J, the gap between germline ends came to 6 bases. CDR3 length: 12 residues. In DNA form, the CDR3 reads TGTGCCAGCAGTCAACAGTACAATGAGCAGTTCTTC. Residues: CASSQQYNEQFF.

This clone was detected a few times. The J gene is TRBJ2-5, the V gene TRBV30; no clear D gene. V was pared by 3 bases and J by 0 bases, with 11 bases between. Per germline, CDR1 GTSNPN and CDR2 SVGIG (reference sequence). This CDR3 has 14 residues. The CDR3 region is CAWSSVGNQETQYF. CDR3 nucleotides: TGTGCCTGGAGCTCCGTAGGCAACCAAGAGACCCAGTACTTC.

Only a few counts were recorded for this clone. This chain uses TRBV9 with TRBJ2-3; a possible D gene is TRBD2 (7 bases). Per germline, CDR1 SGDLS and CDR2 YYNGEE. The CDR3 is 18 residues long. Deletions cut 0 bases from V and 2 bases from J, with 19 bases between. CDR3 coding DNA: TGTGCCAGCAGCGTAGCTACAATGGGCGGGGGCAACACAGATACGCAGTATTTT. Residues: CASSVATMGGGNTDTQYF.

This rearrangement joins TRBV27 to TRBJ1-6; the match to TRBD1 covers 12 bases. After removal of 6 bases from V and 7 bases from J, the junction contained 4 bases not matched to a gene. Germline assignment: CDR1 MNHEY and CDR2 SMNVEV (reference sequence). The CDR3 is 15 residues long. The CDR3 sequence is CASRGQGARNSPLHF. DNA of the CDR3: TGTGCCAGCAGGGGACAGGGGGCCCGAAATTCACCCCTCCACTTT.